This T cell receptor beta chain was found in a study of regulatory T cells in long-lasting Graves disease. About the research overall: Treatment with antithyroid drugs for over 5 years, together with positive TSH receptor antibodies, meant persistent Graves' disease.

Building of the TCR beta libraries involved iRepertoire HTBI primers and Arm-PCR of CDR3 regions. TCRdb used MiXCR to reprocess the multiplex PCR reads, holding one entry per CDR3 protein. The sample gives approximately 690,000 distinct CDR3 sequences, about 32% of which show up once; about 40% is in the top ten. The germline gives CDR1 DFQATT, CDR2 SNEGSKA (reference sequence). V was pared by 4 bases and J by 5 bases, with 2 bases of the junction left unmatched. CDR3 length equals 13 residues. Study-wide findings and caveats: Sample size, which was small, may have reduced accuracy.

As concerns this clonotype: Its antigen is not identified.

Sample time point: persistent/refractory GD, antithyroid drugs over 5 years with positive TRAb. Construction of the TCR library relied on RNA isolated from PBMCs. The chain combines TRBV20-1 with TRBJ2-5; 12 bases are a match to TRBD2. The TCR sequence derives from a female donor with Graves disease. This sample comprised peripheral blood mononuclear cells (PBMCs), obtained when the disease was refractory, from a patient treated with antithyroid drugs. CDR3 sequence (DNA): TGCAGTGCTACCGGGACTAGCGGGGAGACCCAGTACTTC. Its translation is CSATGTSGETQYF.